This T cell receptor beta chain was captured in a study of regulatory T cells in long-lasting Graves disease. Study at large: The antithyroid drugs taken by newly diagnosed Graves' patients had been used for under 3 months.

Overall study results and limits: Favored gene segments in persistent disease were TRBV28, TRBJ1-2 and TRBJ2-5. Persistent patients had more shared public clonotypes (about 2,800) than new patients (approximately 970). Accuracy could have been hurt by small sample size.

The TCR beta library used iRepertoire HTBI primers with Arm-PCR amplification of CDR3. Each CDR3 protein gets one entry after TCRdb re-called the multiplex PCR reads with MiXCR. This sample has about 400,000 distinct CDR3 sequences, with about 16% found just once. As to time point: newly diagnosed GD, antithyroid drugs for less than 3 months. RNA from PBMCs was the source of the TCR library. A remark on this clonotype: Its antigen is currently unknown. A read error is the likely source, as a far larger clone sits one nucleotide away.

The germline CDR1 and CDR2 sequences are MNHEY and SVGEGT. The length of the CDR3 is 16 residues. Sample: peripheral blood mononuclear cells (PBMCs), taken at new diagnosis, from a patient treated with antithyroid drugs. This chain uses TRBV6-2 or TRBV6-3 with TRBJ2-3; weak D call: TRBD2 (5 bases). This TCR was sampled from a female donor with Graves disease. CDR3 in amino acids: CASGYGERYRTDTQYF. The DNA for the CDR3 is TGTGCCAGCGGTTATGGCGAGCGGTACCGCACAGATACGCAGTATTTT.